The 10 T cell receptor beta chains below all came from one sample that was sequenced in a study of blood T cell repertoires in COVID-19. Repertoires were generated with immunoSEQ multiplex PCR, while TCRdb's copy carries only in-frame clones and drops some. This table holds about 74,000 clones, roughly 90% found once. Sequenced input: peripheral blood. These TCRs come from a man aged 50 or older with acute or convalescent COVID-19.

The chain recombines TRBV6-1 with TRBJ1-5, with 9 positions matching TRBD1. This CDR3 has 15 amino acids. J gave up 2 bases and V 7 bases, and 6 bases lay outside the gene matches. Germline V gene sequence: CDR1 MNHNS, CDR2 SASEGT. The CDR3 bases are TGTGCCAGCACCTCGACAGGGGGAGGCAATCAGCCCCAGCATTTT. Its protein product is CASTSTGGGNQPQHF.

The chain joins TRBV10-1 to TRBJ2-1; 12 bases align to TRBD2. Germline V CDR1 and CDR2: WNHNN, SYGVQD (reference sequence). The CDR3 is made up of 17 amino acids. Unmatched junction bases numbered 9, after V lost 4 bases and J lost 5 bases. The CDR3, as DNA: TGCGCCAGCAGTGTCGCTAGCGGGAGGGCCAGGGACAATGAGCAGTTCTTC. Translating it yields CASSVASGRARDNEQFF.

V is TRBV28 and J is TRBJ1-1; 9 bases fit TRBD1. Unmatched junction bases numbered 2, after V lost 2 bases and J lost 4 bases. CDR1 is MDHEN and CDR2 is SYDVKM in the germline V gene. CDR3 length: 14 amino acids. The DNA of the CDR3 is TGTGCCAGCAGTTTAAGGACAGGGGCCACTGAAGCTTTCTTT. Amino acid sequence: CASSLRTGATEAFF. Complete variable domain (other parts from reference TRBV28 and TRBJ1-1): DVKVTQSSRYLVKRTGEKVFLECVQDMDHENMFWYRQDPGLGLRLIYFSYDVKMKEKGDIPEGYSVSREKKERFSLILESASTNQTSMYLCASSLRTGATEAFFGQGTRLTVV.

This chain links TRBV7-9 with TRBJ1-2, with TRBD1 matching over 11 bases. V shed 5 bases and J 7 bases; nucleotides not matched to a gene: 6. The CDR3 is 14 residues long. Per germline, CDR1 SEHNR and CDR2 FQNEAQ (reference sequence). The CDR3 nucleotides read TGTGCCAGCAGCGCGGACAGGGGGCTGTCTGGCTACACCTTC. Amino acid sequence: CASSADRGLSGYTF.

The genes are TRBV10-3 and TRBJ1-6; 9 nucleotides agree with TRBD1. This CDR3 is 16 amino acids long. From germline, CDR1 is ENHRY and CDR2 SYGVKD. Trimming removed 6 bases from V and 5 bases from J; junction bases left unmatched: 8. The CDR3 nucleotides read TGTGCCATCAGCGCCTTACAGGGGGCTAATAATTCACCCCTCCACTTT. Residues: CAISALQGANNSPLHF.

The J gene is TRBJ1-1, the V gene TRBV15, with 7 bases lining up with TRBD1. With 0 bases clipped from V and 7 bases from J, the junction kept 11 bases outside the gene matches. Germline V gives CDR1 LNHNV, CDR2 YYDKDF (reference sequence). The CDR3 has 16 residues. The CDR3 coding sequence is TGTGCCACCAGCAGAGATTCGAATAGACGGACAGGTGAAGCTTTCTTT. This encodes CATSRDSNRRTGEAFF.

The chain employs TRBV6-5 and TRBJ1-1; 7 bases align to TRBD1. Germline V CDR1 and CDR2: MNHEY, SVGAGI. This CDR3 is 12 amino acids long. Trimming took 5 bases from V and 6 from J; bases not matched to a gene: 3. The CDR3 DNA reads as TGTGCCAGCAGTCGGGGGACAGCTGAAGCTTTCTTT. This sequence encodes CASSRGTAEAFF.

The chain is built from TRBV3-1 (or the pseudogene TRBV3-2) and TRBJ1-6; D is ambiguous. The V gene lost 3 bases and the J gene lost 7 bases, with 7 bases spanning the gap. Germline CDR1 is LGHDT and CDR2 is YNNKEL (reference sequence). This CDR3 region has 13 residues. The chain's CDR3 is CASSQLSNSPLHF. The CDR3 DNA follows: TGTGCCAGCAGCCAGTTAAGCAATTCACCCCTCCACTTT.

The chain is built from TRBV5-1 and TRBJ1-3; D possibly corresponds to TRBD1 (5 bases). Germline V CDR1 and CDR2: SGHRS, YFSETQ. Trimming removed 2 bases from V and 0 bases from J, with 12 bases in between. The CDR3 sequence is 16 residues long. The CDR3: CASSFQGRNSGNTIYF. CDR3 nucleotides: TGCGCCAGCAGCTTTCAGGGCCGGAACTCTGGAAACACCATATATTTT.

The chain carries TRBV29-1 and TRBJ1-2; 8 bases match TRBD1. Germline V lookup: CDR1 SQVTM, CDR2 ANQGSEA. The V and J ends lost 2 bases and 4 bases, in that order; junction bases with no gene match: 3. The CDR3 runs 13 residues. The CDR3 sequence is CSVETGGIYGYTF. CDR3 sequence (DNA): TGCAGCGTTGAAACAGGGGGAATCTATGGCTACACCTTC.